A selection of T cell receptor beta chains follows, all from one sample in a study of shared clonotypes between healthy human individuals. The repertoire was sequenced with immunoSEQ multiplex PCR; TCRdb's copy has only in-frame clones and lacks some. The table includes around 2.1 million clones, 93% detected once. The material sequenced was naive CD8+ T cells from PBMCs. The receptor set was obtained from a man between 18 and 35 years old in good health. Some clones in this sample may be carry-over from other donors' samples. CDR3s include the opening cysteine and the closing phenylalanine or tryptophan. D genes are given only for firm matches. For some rows the clone size is stated as once, few or many, or as a class when expanded; others skip it.

v_gene,abundance,j_gene,d_gene,CDR3nt,CDR3aa
TRBV9,NA,TRBJ2-7,NA,TGTGCCAGCAGCCCTGGACAGTCCTACGAGCAGTACTTC,CASSPGQSYEQYF
TRBV27,NA,TRBJ2-1,NA,TGTGCCAGCAGCCAATCCCCGGGCGGGTACAATGAGCAGTTCTTC,CASSQSPGGYNEQFF
TRBV27,NA,TRBJ2-3,NA,TGTGCCAGCAGTTTATCAGGGGGAGATACGCAGTATTTT,CASSLSGGDTQYF
TRBV9,NA,TRBJ2-3,TRBD2,TGTGCCAGCAGCGGGGGGACTAGCGGGAGCCATAGCACAGATACGCAGTATTTT,CASSGGTSGSHSTDTQYF
TRBV29-1,NA,TRBJ1-2,NA,TGCAGCGCCCGGGACTATGGCTACACCTTC,CSARDYGYTF
TRBV6-5,once,TRBJ2-1,TRBD2,TGTGCCAGCAGCCTTACTAGCGGGAGCTACAATGAGCAGTTCTTC,CASSLTSGSYNEQFF
TRBV7-3,NA,TRBJ2-6,NA,TGTGCCAGCAGCTGGGACGGGGGATCTGGGGCCAACGTCCTGACTTTC,CASSWDGGSGANVLTF
TRBV10-1,NA,TRBJ1-1,NA,TGCGCCAGTGCGCCAGATGTGAACACTGAAGCTTTCTTT,CASAPDVNTEAFF
TRBV9,NA,TRBJ2-3,NA,TGTGCCAGCAGCTCTAACCCGGGCCAAGGTGAGGGAGATACGCAGTATTTT,CASSSNPGQGEGDTQYF
TRBV9,NA,TRBJ1-1,NA,TGTGCCAGCAGCGTAGCTCCCCAGGGGACCCAAATGAACACTGAAGCTTTCTTT,CASSVAPQGTQMNTEAFF
TRBV7-9,NA,TRBJ2-5,TRBD1,TGTGCCAGCAGCTCCCCGGGACAGGGAGGGCAAGAGACCCAGTACTTC,CASSSPGQGGQETQYF
TRBV4-2,NA,TRBJ2-1,NA,TGTGCCAGCAGCCAGGGCCGACACAATGAGCAGTTCTTC,CASSQGRHNEQFF
TRBV4-1,NA,TRBJ2-7,NA,TGCGCCAGCAGCCGAAACTGGGGAGAATGGGACGAGCAGTACTTC,CASSRNWGEWDEQYF
TRBV7-9,NA,TRBJ2-4,NA,TGTGCCAGCAGCGCCAATCTGGGGGCCAAAAACATTCAGTACTTC,CASSANLGAKNIQYF
TRBV27,NA,TRBJ2-1,NA,TGTGCCAGCTGGGACCGAGCCTACAATGAGCAGTTCTTC,CASWDRAYNEQFF
TRBV9,NA,TRBJ1-1,NA,TGTGCCAGCAGGGGGGCCAAACTGAACACTGAAGCTTTCTTT,CASRGAKLNTEAFF
TRBV4-1,NA,TRBJ2-7,TRBD2,TGCGCCAGCAGCCACAAAAGGTCACTAGCGGGTTCCTACGAGCAGTACTTC,CASSHKRSLAGSYEQYF
TRBV27,NA,TRBJ2-7,NA,TGTGCCAGCAGTTTAAGGGGGTTCTCCTACGAGCAGTACTTC,CASSLRGFSYEQYF
TRBV6-6,NA,TRBJ1-2,NA,TGTGCCAGCAGTTACTCACGGTCGGGCTACACCTTC,CASSYSRSGYTF
TRBV5-6,NA,TRBJ2-7,TRBD1,TGTGCCAGCAGCTTCCCCGGGACAGCTAGTCCCTACGAGCAGTACTTC,CASSFPGTASPYEQYF